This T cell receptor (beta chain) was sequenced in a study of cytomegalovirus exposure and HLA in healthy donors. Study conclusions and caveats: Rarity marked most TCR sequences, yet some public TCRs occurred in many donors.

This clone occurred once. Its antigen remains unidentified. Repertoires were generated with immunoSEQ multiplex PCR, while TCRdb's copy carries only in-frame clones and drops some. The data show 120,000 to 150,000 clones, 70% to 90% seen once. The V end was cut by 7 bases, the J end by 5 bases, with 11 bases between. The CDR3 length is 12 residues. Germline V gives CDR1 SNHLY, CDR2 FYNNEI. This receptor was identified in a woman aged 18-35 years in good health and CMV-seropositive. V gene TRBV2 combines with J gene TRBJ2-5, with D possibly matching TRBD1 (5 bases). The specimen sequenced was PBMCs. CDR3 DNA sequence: TGTGCCAGCACCGGACAAAGCGAGACCCAGTACTTC. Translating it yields CASTGQSETQYF.